This is a list of T cell receptor beta chains from one sample in a study of cytomegalovirus exposure and HLA in healthy donors. The data were produced by immunoSEQ multiplex PCR, yet TCRdb's version contains in-frame clones alone and is incomplete. The data show around 190,000 clones, with less than 80% seen just once and under 0.9% held by the top ten. Sample: PBMCs. The receptors here all came from a middle-aged woman in good health and CMV-seronegative. Both conserved end residues are part of each CDR3. A D gene is named only where the DNA matches it firmly. Expanded clones get a size class; other rows say once, few or many, or leave the size out.

>TRBV5-4|14|TRBD1|TRBJ2-5|-
TGTGCCAGCAGCTTGCGCGGACAGGGGGAGACCCAGTACTTC
CASSLRGQGETQYF
>TRBV4-1|17|TRBD1|TRBJ1-1|-
TGCGCCAGCAGCCAAGATACCCAGGGGGCCCAGAACACTGAAGCTTTCTTT
CASSQDTQGAQNTEAFF
>TRBV6-1|14|-|TRBJ2-7|-
TGTGCCAGCAGCCTCACAGGGTACCGGTACGAGCAGTACTTC
CASSLTGYRYEQYF
>TRBV18|13|-|TRBJ2-3|-
TGTGCCAGCTCACCGGACACCACAGATACGCAGTATTTT
CASSPDTTDTQYF
>TRBV27|12|TRBD1|TRBJ1-1|-
TGTGCCAGCAGCCACAGGGGCACTGAAGCTTTCTTT
CASSHRGTEAFF
>TRBV5-1|15|-|TRBJ1-6|-
TGCGCCAGCAGCTTGGAACAGGGAGGGTTGTCACCCCTCCACTTT
CASSLEQGGLSPLHF
>TRBV5-1|12|-|TRBJ1-2|-
TGCGCCAGCAGGGGGCCCCTCTATGGCTACACCTTC
CASRGPLYGYTF
>TRBV28|16|-|TRBJ1-3|-
TGTGCCAGCAGTATAAGCCCAGGGGTCTCTGGAAACACCATATATTTT
CASSISPGVSGNTIYF
>TRBV2|12|-|TRBJ2-7|few
TGTGCCAGCAGAGCACGAGGTCTGGAGCAGTACTTC
CASRARGLEQYF
>TRBV7-9|15|-|TRBJ1-1|-
TGTGCCAGCAGGGGTTTTAGAGCGAGTAACACTGAAGCTTTCTTT
CASRGFRASNTEAFF
>TRBV5-8|14|-|TRBJ1-5|-
TGTGCCAGCAGCCCGGGTTATAGCAATCAGCCCCAGCATTTT
CASSPGYSNQPQHF
>TRBV6-5|12|-|TRBJ2-5|-
TGTGCCAGCAGGATATCGGGGGAGACCCAGTACTTC
CASRISGETQYF
>TRBV6-5|13|-|TRBJ1-2|-
TGTGCCAGGGTGCCCTGGGGGGGGGATGGCTACACCTTC
CARVPWGGDGYTF
>TRBV4-1|14|-|TRBJ2-5|-
TGCGCCAGCAGCCAACCTCAGGGTAAAGAGACCCAGTACTTC
CASSQPQGKETQYF
>TRBV11-2|15|TRBD1|TRBJ2-1|-
TGTGCCAGCAGCTTAACGGGACAGGGGTCCAATGAGCAGTTCTTC
CASSLTGQGSNEQFF
>TRBV2|10|-|TRBJ1-1|few
TGTGCCAGCAGCGGGTCTGAAGCTTTCTTT
CASSGSEAFF
>TRBV7-2|15|TRBD2|TRBJ2-5|few
TGTGCCAGCAGCCCTAGCGGGGCCCCTGGAGAGACCCAGTACTTC
CASSPSGAPGETQYF
>TRBV6-6|16|-|TRBJ1-6|-
TGTGCCAGCAGTTGGTATCGGGGTCAGTATAATTCACCCCTCCACTTT
CASSWYRGQYNSPLHF
>TRBV7-9|14|-|TRBJ2-7|-
TGTGCCAGCAGCTTCGGGGAGCGCTCCTACGAGCAGTACTTC
CASSFGERSYEQYF
>TRBV11-2|14|TRBD1|TRBJ1-1|-
TGTGCCAGCAGCATGACAGGGTGGAACACTGAAGCTTTCTTT
CASSMTGWNTEAFF
>TRBV11-2|14|-|TRBJ2-3|-
TGTGCCAGCAGCCCGCGGACTCGGGGAAGTACGCAGTATTTT
CASSPRTRGSTQYF
>TRBV27|18|TRBD1|TRBJ1-6|-
TGTGCCAGCAGCGGAGGGGGCAGGGAGAGGTCCTATAATTCACCCCTCCACTTT
CASSGGGRERSYNSPLHF
>TRBV6-5|15|TRBD1|TRBJ1-1|-
TGTGCCAGCAGCCTTTGGGGACAGGGAAACACTGAAGCTTTCTTT
CASSLWGQGNTEAFF
>TRBV4-3|15|-|TRBJ2-5|-
TGCGCCAGCAGCCAAGATTGGGCGTACCAAGAGACCCAGTACTTC
CASSQDWAYQETQYF
>TRBV11-2|17|TRBD1|TRBJ2-7|-
TGTGCCAGCAGCCTAGGGGGACAGACCTACCGGGTCTACGAGCAGTACTTC
CASSLGGQTYRVYEQYF
>TRBV2|13|TRBD1|TRBJ1-6|-
TGTGCCAGCAGTAGGGACAGGGGTGGTCCCCTCCACTTT
CASSRDRGGPLHF
>TRBV9|13|-|TRBJ1-1|-
TGTGCCAGCAGCGTAGAAAGGGGCACTGAAGCTTTCTTT
CASSVERGTEAFF
>TRBV27|15|TRBD1|TRBJ1-2|once
TGTGCCAGCACTAGCACCTGGGGACAGGGCTATGGCTACACCTTC
CASTSTWGQGYGYTF
>TRBV6-1|17|TRBD1|TRBJ1-5|-
TGTGCCAGCAGTGAAACCGAGGACAGGGCTGTTCATCAGCCCCAGCATTTT
CASSETEDRAVHQPQHF
>TRBV28|15|TRBD1|TRBJ2-7|-
TGTGCCAGCATCCGGTCGGGACAGGGAGGGTACGAGCAGTACTTC
CASIRSGQGGYEQYF